This TCR beta chain was obtained from a study of chemoradiotherapy in HPV16-positive cancers. Over chemoradiotherapy, repertoires were sampled more than once. Data came from immunoSEQ multiplex PCR; TCRdb stores just in-frame clones and leaves some out. The sample comprises 15,000 to 20,000 clones, around nine tenths of which are singletons, and less than 15% rests with the top ten. The V gene end was trimmed by 5 bases and the J gene end by 6 bases; junction bases not matched to a gene: 10. Looked up from germline, CDR1 is SGHVS and CDR2 is FQNEAQ. The CDR3 sequence is 15 residues long. This TCR was sampled from a human donor with HPV-associated anogenital cancer. This chain connects TRBV7-8 to TRBJ2-7; 10 positions agree with TRBD2. Sequencing was performed on blood, taken from a patient who underwent chemoradiotherapy. The CDR3, as DNA: TGTGCCAGCAGCCCAGGGACTAGCGAGGGAGGCGAGCAGTACTTC. It yields the protein CASSPGTSEGGEQYF.